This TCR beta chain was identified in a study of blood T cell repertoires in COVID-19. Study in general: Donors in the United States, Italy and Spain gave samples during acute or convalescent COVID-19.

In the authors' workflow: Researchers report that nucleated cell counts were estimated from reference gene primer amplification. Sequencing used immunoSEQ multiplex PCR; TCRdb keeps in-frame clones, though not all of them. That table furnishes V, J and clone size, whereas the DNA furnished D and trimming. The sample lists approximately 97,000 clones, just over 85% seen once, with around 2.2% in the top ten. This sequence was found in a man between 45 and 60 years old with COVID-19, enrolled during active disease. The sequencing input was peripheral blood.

The CDR3 DNA sequence: TGCGCCAGCAGCCAAGGCCCGGACAGGGGGCGCTTAAATGAGCAGTTCTTC. Its translation is CASSQGPDRGRLNEQFF. V and J are TRBV4-1 and TRBJ2-1; TRBD1 aligns across 11 bases. Germline-derived CDR1 and CDR2 are MGHRA and YSYEKL. V was pared by 1 base and J by 7 bases, with 9 bases of the junction left unmatched. The CDR3 has 17 residues.